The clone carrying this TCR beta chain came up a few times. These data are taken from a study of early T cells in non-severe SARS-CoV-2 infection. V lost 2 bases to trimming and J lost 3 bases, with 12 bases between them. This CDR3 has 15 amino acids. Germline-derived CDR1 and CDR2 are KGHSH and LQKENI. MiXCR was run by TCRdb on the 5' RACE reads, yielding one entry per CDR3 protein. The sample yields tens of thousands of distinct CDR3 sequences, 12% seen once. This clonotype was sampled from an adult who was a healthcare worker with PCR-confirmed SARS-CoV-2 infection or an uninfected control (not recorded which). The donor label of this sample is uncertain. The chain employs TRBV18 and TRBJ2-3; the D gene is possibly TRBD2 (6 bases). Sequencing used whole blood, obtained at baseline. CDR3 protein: CASSPAGPGTDTQYF. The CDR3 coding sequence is TGTGCCAGCTCACCAGCGGGACCCGGTACAGATACGCAGTATTTT.